These T cell receptor beta chains were read from a single sample in a study of regulatory T cells in long-lasting Graves disease. TCRdb re-called the multiplex PCR reads through MiXCR, storing one row per CDR3 protein. Among roughly 700,000 distinct CDR3 sequences listed, around 32% were seen once. Sequences were derived from peripheral blood mononuclear cells (PBMCs), sampled when the disease was refractory, from a patient treated with antithyroid drugs. The receptors come from a female donor with Graves disease. CDR3s include the opening cysteine and the closing phenylalanine or tryptophan. The D gene is left open where the match is weak. The size entry is marked missing in some rows and otherwise reads once, few, many or a size class.

abundance | j_gene | d_gene | v_gene | CDR3aa | CDR3nt
few | TRBJ1-5 | TRBD1 | TRBV30 | CAWDRGSNQPQHF | TGTGCCTGGGACAGGGGGAGCAATCAGCCCCAGCATTTT
many | TRBJ1-6 | TRBD1 | TRBV29-1 | CSFGQGDGSPLHF | TGCAGCTTTGGACAGGGCGATGGTTCACCCCTCCACTTT
. | TRBJ1-1 | . | TRBV28 | CASSLSGGSGEAFF | TGTGCCAGCAGTTTATCCGGGGGATCCGGTGAAGCTTTCTTT
. | TRBJ1-1 | . | TRBV29-1 | CSVVRRSRGEAFF | TGCAGCGTTGTGCGAAGATCGAGGGGTGAAGCTTTCTTT
. | TRBJ1-2 | . | TRBV6-5 | CASSYSGGINYGYTF | TGTGCCAGCAGTTACTCGGGGGGAATTAACTATGGCTACACCTTC
few | TRBJ1-2 | TRBD1 | TRBV13 | CASSQNQDRTGGYTF | TGTGCCAGCAGCCAGAATCAGGACAGGACTGGTGGCTACACCTTC
few | TRBJ1-2 | . | TRBV7-9 | CASSFPPGARGYTF | TGTGCCAGCAGCTTCCCCCCGGGGGCGCGTGGCTACACCTTC
many | TRBJ1-6 | . | TRBV2 | CASSARMRSSPLHF | TGTGCCAGCAGTGCGCGGATGAGGAGTTCACCCCTCCACTTT
. | TRBJ2-7 | . | TRBV10-3 | CAISGSGNSYEQYF | TGTGCCATCAGTGGGTCCGGGAACTCCTACGAGCAGTACTTC
. | TRBJ1-2 | . | TRBV3-1 | CASSPTPGDYGYTF | TGTGCCAGCAGCCCAACGCCAGGGGACTATGGCTACACCTTC
few | TRBJ2-5 | TRBD2 | TRBV7-9 | CASSFYKGTSGETQYF | TGCGCCAGCAGCTTTTACAAGGGGACTAGCGGGGAGACCCAGTACTTC
. | TRBJ2-5 | . | TRBV27 | CASSPFLGGETQYF | TGTGCCAGCAGTCCGTTCTTGGGGGGAGAGACCCAGTACTTC
. | TRBJ1-5 | TRBD1 | TRBV27 | CASSSGTAGQPQHF | TGTGCCAGCAGTTCCGGGACAGCCGGTCAGCCCCAGCATTTT
few | TRBJ1-6 | . | TRBV11-2 | CASSFSQNNSPLHF | TGTGCCAGCAGCTTTTCACAGAACAATTCACCCCTCCACTTT
many | TRBJ2-5 | . | TRBV2 | CASSVPPSARSGETQYF | TGTGCCAGCAGTGTCCCCCCTAGCGCTAGATCTGGGGAGACCCAGTACTTC
many | TRBJ1-2 | . | TRBV16 | CASSQSPWTANYGYTF | TGTGCCAGCAGCCAATCTCCCTGGACAGCAAACTATGGCTACACCTTC
. | TRBJ2-5 | . | TRBV28 | CASTLAGAKGETQYF | TGTGCCAGCACCCTGGCAGGGGCAAAAGGAGAGACCCAGTACTTC
few | TRBJ1-2 | . | TRBV28 | CASSGLTGPNYGYTF | TGTGCCAGCAGTGGACTTACAGGGCCTAACTATGGCTACACCTTC
. | TRBJ2-2 | . | TRBV28 | CASSLPLNTGELFF | TGTGCCAGCAGCCTACCCCTGAACACCGGGGAGCTGTTTTTT
many | TRBJ2-7 | TRBD2 | TRBV6-5 | CASSYSRLAGVHEQYF | TGTGCCAGCAGTTACTCGAGACTAGCGGGAGTCCACGAGCAGTACTTC
. | TRBJ1-5 | TRBD1 | TRBV29-1 | CSVEVGGGAGNQPQHF | TGCAGCGTTGAAGTTGGAGGGGGCGCGGGCAATCAGCCCCAGCATTTT
. | TRBJ2-7 | . | TRBV4-1 | CASSWGGTVRSEQYF | TGCGCCAGCAGCTGGGGGGGGACAGTGCGTTCCGAGCAGTACTTC
. | TRBJ1-4 | TRBD1 | TRBV4-1 | CASSQGTGTGGEKLFF | TGCGCCAGCAGCCAAGGAACCGGGACAGGGGGTGAAAAACTGTTTTTT
. | TRBJ1-5 | TRBD1 | TRBV6-1 | CASRPRGGLNQPQHF | TGTGCCAGCAGACCCAGGGGGGGGCTAAATCAGCCCCAGCATTTT
. | TRBJ1-5 | . | TRBV20-1 | CSATPDPGNQPQHF | TGCAGTGCAACACCAGACCCCGGCAATCAGCCCCAGCATTTT
. | TRBJ1-5 | . | TRBV4-1 | CASSQGFLEQGNQPQHF | TGCGCCAGCAGCCAAGGGTTTCTGGAACAGGGCAATCAGCCCCAGCATTTT
. | TRBJ2-5 | . | TRBV6-1 | CASSPGLFLETQYF | TGTGCCAGCAGCCCCGGTTTGTTCTTGGAGACCCAGTACTTC
. | TRBJ1-4 | TRBD1 | TRBV28 | CASTPTGGDEKLFF | TGTGCCAGCACCCCAACAGGGGGCGATGAAAAACTGTTTTTT
few | TRBJ1-2 | TRBD1 | TRBV20-1 | CSATSSGQGLYGYTF | TGCAGTGCAACTTCTTCCGGACAGGGGCTCTATGGCTACACCTTC
. | TRBJ2-1 | . | TRBV6-2/TRBV6-3 | CASRIQGSSYNEQFF | TGTGCCAGCAGAATCCAGGGGAGCTCCTACAATGAGCAGTTCTTC